The 28 T cell receptor beta chains reported below all come from one sample, sequenced in a study of shared clonotypes between healthy human individuals. Only in-frame clones appear in the TCRdb table, and some are missing; sequencing was by immunoSEQ multiplex PCR. The top ten clones hold about 12% of a sample with about half a million clones, around three quarters of them seen once. Source material: PBMCs. The receptors were sampled from a woman in her 40s in good health. Some clones in this sample may be carry-over from other donors' samples.

The rearrangement uses TRBV21-1 and TRBJ2-7. TRBV21-1 is an annotated pseudogene. The CDR3 covers 16 residues. Here the CDR3 DNA reads TGTGCCAGCAGCAAAAAGCTAGGCAGGCCTGCCTACGAGCAGTACTTC. Its protein product is CASSKKLGRPAYEQYF.

This chain links TRBV9 with TRBJ2-2; TRBD1 aligns across 8 bases. The germline CDR1 and CDR2 sequences are SGDLS and YYNGEE. This CDR3 spans 14 amino acids. The ends lost 2 bases at V and 6 bases at J; junction bases unmatched: 3. The CDR3 region has the DNA TGTGCCAGCAGCGTGACAGGGGATTCCGGGGAGCTGTTTTTT. Amino acids: CASSVTGDSGELFF.

The chain uses TRBV18 and TRBJ1-1; 8 bases are shared with TRBD1. This CDR3 comprises 15 residues. V trimming: 6 bases; J trimming: 5 bases; junction bases outside the gene matches: 11. Germline V lookup: CDR1 KGHSH, CDR2 LQKENI. CDR3 residues: CASSLGQGPWTEAFF. CDR3 coding DNA: TGTGCCAGCTCCCTTGGACAGGGTCCGTGGACTGAAGCTTTCTTT.

The V and J genes are TRBV28 and TRBJ2-7; 10 bases fit TRBD1. Germline V lookup: CDR1 MDHEN, CDR2 SYDVKM. The CDR3 is made up of 17 amino acids. After removal of 3 bases from V and 2 bases from J, the junction contained 10 bases not matched to a gene. The DNA for the CDR3 is TGTGCCAGCAGTTTGTTGGGTGGAGGGACAGGGGCCTACGAGCAGTACTTC. It codes for CASSLLGGGTGAYEQYF.

V and J are TRBV11-2 and TRBJ1-4; D unclear. The CDR3 extends over 14 amino acids. Deletions cut 0 bases from V and 7 bases from J, with 9 bases between. Germline V gives CDR1 SGHAT, CDR2 FQNNGV. The CDR3 coding sequence is TGTGCCAGCAGCTTAGACATCCTGGGTGAAAAACTGTTTTTT. This sequence encodes CASSLDILGEKLFF.

This clone was seen only a few times. CDR3 amino acids: CASSSGSRYGYTF. CDR3 DNA sequence: TGTGCCAGCTCTTCGGGGTCGAGATATGGCTACACCTTC. This chain uses TRBV28 with TRBJ1-2; no clear D. The CDR3 is made up of 13 amino acids. The germline V gene has CDR1 MDHEN and CDR2 SYDVKM. Deletions cut 8 bases from V and 5 bases from J, with 15 bases between.

The chain combines TRBV20-1 with TRBJ2-1; possibly TRBD1 for D (5 bases). This CDR3 is 11 amino acids long. V gave up 5 bases and J gave up 7 bases, with 9 bases separating them. From germline, CDR1 is DFQATT and CDR2 SNEGSKA (reference sequence). The CDR3 DNA reads TGCAGTGCTCAGGCAGGGAATGAGCAGTTCTTC. It specifies CSAQAGNEQFF.

The rearrangement links TRBV5-1 to TRBJ2-5; a weak D match, TRBD2 (6 bases). The germline V and J ends were trimmed by 1 base and 5 bases, with 9 bases remaining between them. Germline V gene data show CDR1 as SGHRS and CDR2 as YFSETQ. CDR3 length equals 13 residues. The CDR3 spells CASSLWGEETQYF. CDR3 sequence (DNA): TGCGCCAGCAGCTTGTGGGGGGAGGAGACCCAGTACTTC.

The rearrangement uses TRBV6-6 and TRBJ1-1, with 10 bases fitting TRBD1. The CDR3 extends over 14 amino acids. The germline gives CDR1 MNHNY, CDR2 SVGAGI (reference sequence). With 3 bases clipped from V and 11 bases from J, the junction kept 9 bases outside the gene matches. CDR3 nucleotides: TGTGCCAGCAGTTATTCCCGGGACAGGGGTGATGCTTTCTTT. This encodes CASSYSRDRGDAFF.

The genes are TRBV15 and TRBJ1-2; D is uncertain. The length of the CDR3 is 15 residues. Between the trimmed V and J ends, which lost 0 bases and 4 bases, there was a span of 12 bases. The germline CDR1 and CDR2 sequences are LNHNV and YYDKDF (reference sequence). The CDR3 DNA follows: TGTGCCACCAGCAGAGATTTAGGATATATCTATGGCTACACCTTC. It specifies CATSRDLGYIYGYTF.

The chain links TRBV11-2 to TRBJ2-7; D uncertain. Trimming shortened V by 1 base and J by 4 bases, and 8 bases separated the two germline ends. Germline V CDR1 and CDR2: SGHAT, FQNNGV. This CDR3 spans 13 amino acids. This CDR3 reads CASSLGYEYEQYF. The CDR3 coding sequence is TGTGCCAGCAGCTTAGGGTATGAGTACGAGCAGTACTTC.

The table lists this clone with a count of one. The CDR3 protein is CASSTLRIGGTEAFF. As DNA, the CDR3 is TGTGCCAGCAGCACCCTCAGGATCGGGGGCACAGAAGCTTTCTTT. The chain has TRBV21-1 and TRBJ1-1. TRBV21-1 is reported as a pseudogene. The CDR3 has 15 amino acids.

This chain links TRBV7-2 with TRBJ2-3, with a tentative D call TRBD2 (6 bases). The CDR3 has 14 amino acids. V lost 3 bases and J lost 1, with 8 bases in between. Germline CDR1 SGHTA, CDR2 FQGNSA. CDR3: CASSLEGRTDTQYF. DNA of the CDR3: TGTGCCAGCAGCTTGGAGGGCCGCACAGATACGCAGTATTTT.

V is TRBV5-1 and J is TRBJ2-3; the D gene is possibly TRBD2 (5 bases). V lost 7 bases and J 3 bases, leaving 15 bases between the germline ends. This CDR3 region has 14 residues. CDR1 and CDR2 from the germline V gene are SGHRS and YFSETQ. The CDR3 loop is CASEGELGTDTQYF. CDR3 DNA: TGCGCCAGCGAGGGAGAACTGGGTACAGATACGCAGTATTTT. The full variable domain, with the rest looked up from reference TRBV5-1 and TRBJ2-3, is KAGVTQTPRYLIKTRGQQVTLSCSPISGHRSVSWYQQTPGQGLQFLFEYFSETQRNKGNFPGRFSGRQFSNSRSEMNVSTLELGDSALYLCASEGELGTDTQYFGPGTRLTVL.

The chain links TRBV9 to TRBJ2-3, with D perhaps matching TRBD2 (5 bases). V was cut by 4 bases and J by 1 base, with 10 bases left in between. The CDR3 has 14 amino acids. Germline-derived CDR1 and CDR2 are SGDLS and YYNGEE. The CDR3 coding sequence is TGTGCCAGCAGCACCACGGAGGGCACAGATACGCAGTATTTT. Its translation: CASSTTEGTDTQYF.

The J gene is TRBJ2-7, the V gene TRBV6-1; 8 positions agree with TRBD1. The V gene end was trimmed by 5 bases and the J gene end by 1 base; junction bases not matched to a gene: 1. The V gene's germline CDR1 is MNHNS and CDR2 SASEGT. The CDR3 has 13 residues. The CDR3 DNA follows: TGTGCCAGCAGTAGGACAGGGTCCTACGAGCAGTACTTC. This sequence encodes CASSRTGSYEQYF.

This sequence joins TRBV6-5 and TRBJ2-7; no definite D call. Trimming removed 6 bases from V and 0 bases from J, with 12 bases in between. Per the germline V gene, CDR1 is MNHEY and CDR2 is SVGAGI. The CDR3 runs to 14 residues. CDR3 amino acids: CASRRASLSYEQYF. The CDR3 region has the DNA TGTGCCAGCAGGCGCGCAAGTCTCTCCTACGAGCAGTACTTC.

The V call is TRBV30, the J call TRBJ2-3, with 8 bases that match TRBD1. Losses at the gene ends were 4 bases for V and 6 bases for J; bases not matched to a gene: 6. This CDR3 is built from 13 residues. Looked up from germline, CDR1 is GTSNPN and CDR2 is SVGIG (reference sequence). The CDR3 region is CAWMAGGQDTQYF. The CDR3 DNA follows: TGTGCCTGGATGGCAGGGGGCCAGGATACGCAGTATTTT.

CDR3 nucleotides: TGTGCCAGCAGTTCGGGCAGGTATGAGCAGCCCCAGCATTTT. This gives the protein CASSSGRYEQPQHF. The chain combines TRBV28 with TRBJ1-5; D is unclear. This CDR3 is built from 14 residues. Between the trimmed V and J ends, which lost 4 bases and 7 bases, there was a span of 14 bases. Germline CDR1 and CDR2: MDHEN and SYDVKM. The full variable domain, rest sourced from reference TRBV28 and TRBJ1-5, is DVKVTQSSRYLVKRTGEKVFLECVQDMDHENMFWYRQDPGLGLRLIYFSYDVKMKEKGDIPEGYSVSREKKERFSLILESASTNQTSMYLCASSSGRYEQPQHFGDGTRLSIL.

This chain joins TRBV5-5 and TRBJ2-7, with 8 bases that match TRBD1. The CDR3 has 14 residues. V lost 2 bases, J lost 3 bases, and 4 bases stayed unmatched. Germline loops: CDR1 SGHKS, CDR2 YYEKEE (reference sequence). CDR3 nucleotides: TGTGCCAGCAGCTTCCGGACAGGGAACTACGAGCAGTACTTC. It specifies CASSFRTGNYEQYF.

This clone was picked up one time. The chain combines TRBV4-1 with TRBJ2-1; 9 nucleotides agree with TRBD1. With 4 bases clipped from V and 7 bases from J, the junction kept 8 bases outside the gene matches. CDR1 and CDR2 (germline): MGHRA, YSYEKL. The CDR3 sequence is 15 residues long. CDR3 DNA: TGCGCCAGCAGCCCAACGGACAGGGGTGGTAATGAGCAGTTCTTC. Residues: CASSPTDRGGNEQFF.

The chain couples TRBV27 to TRBJ2-7; the D is unclear. Trimming removed 1 base from V and 7 bases from J, with 11 bases in between. The CDR3 covers 13 residues. CDR1 and CDR2 from the germline V gene are MNHEY and SMNVEV (reference sequence). Here the CDR3 reads CASSLYPPREQYF. The CDR3, as DNA: TGTGCCAGCAGTTTATACCCTCCGCGGGAGCAGTACTTC.

This clone was found a few times. Additional DNA sequences in this sample encode the identical CDR3. CDR3 sequence reads: CSARRAYEQYF. CDR3 DNA sequence: TGCAGTGCTAGGCGAGCCTACGAGCAGTACTTC. The V and J genes are TRBV20-1 and TRBJ2-7, with no clear D. Germline V lookup: CDR1 DFQATT, CDR2 SNEGSKA (reference sequence). The CDR3 consists of 11 residues. Trimming pared 3 bases from V and 2 bases from J, leaving 5 bases between.

This clone was recorded at least ten times. The sample holds other DNA sequences that translate to the same CDR3. This sequence joins TRBV2 and TRBJ1-1; possible D gene TRBD1, 6 bases. Germline assignment: CDR1 SNHLY and CDR2 FYNNEI. Between the trimmed V and J ends, which lost 5 bases and 4 bases, there was a span of 11 bases. The CDR3 covers 13 residues. This CDR3 is CASSPGDGTEAFF. The CDR3 coding sequence is TGTGCCAGCAGTCCAGGGGATGGCACTGAAGCTTTCTTT.

DNA for the CDR3: TGTGCCAGCAGCCCTCTAGGGTTGGGCGAGCAGTACTTC. It is translated as CASSPLGLGEQYF. The chain has TRBV11-2 and TRBJ2-7; D remains ambiguous. The V gene lost 5 bases and the J gene lost 6 bases, with 14 bases spanning the gap. The CDR3 covers 13 residues. Germline V gene lookup returns CDR1 SGHAT and CDR2 FQNNGV.

J is TRBJ2-7 and V is TRBV12-1. TRBV12-1 is flagged as a pseudogene. This CDR3 region has 14 residues. CDR3 sequence: CASSLRDGTYEQYF. DNA of the CDR3: TGTGCCAGCAGCCTACGGGACGGCACCTACGAGCAGTACTTC.

The chain links TRBV11-2 to TRBJ2-1, with a possible D match to TRBD1 (6 bases). The CDR3 spans 14 residues. The germline V and J ends were trimmed by 7 bases and 4 bases, with 14 bases remaining between them. Germline V gene data show CDR1 as SGHAT and CDR2 as FQNNGV. Here the CDR3 reads CASNGTPPYNEQFF. The CDR3 region has the DNA TGTGCCAGCAACGGGACACCGCCTTACAATGAGCAGTTCTTC. The complete variable domain, with remaining parts taken from reference TRBV11-2 and TRBJ2-1, reads EAGVAQSPRYKIIEKRQSVAFWCNPISGHATLYWYQQILGQGPKLLIQFQNNGVVDDSQLPKDRFSAERLKGVDSTLKIQPAKLEDSAVYLCASNGTPPYNEQFFGPGTRLTVL.

To note about this clone: Additional DNA sequences in this sample encode the identical CDR3. The chain couples TRBV6-6 to TRBJ2-2; D ambiguous. Germline CDR1 is MNHNY and CDR2 is SVGAGI (reference sequence). The V and J ends lost 0 bases and 1 base respectively, with 3 bases between them. There are 14 residues in the CDR3. CDR3 sequence: CASSYSRNTGELFF. The DNA for the CDR3 is TGTGCCAGCAGTTACTCAAGGAACACCGGGGAGCTGTTTTTT.